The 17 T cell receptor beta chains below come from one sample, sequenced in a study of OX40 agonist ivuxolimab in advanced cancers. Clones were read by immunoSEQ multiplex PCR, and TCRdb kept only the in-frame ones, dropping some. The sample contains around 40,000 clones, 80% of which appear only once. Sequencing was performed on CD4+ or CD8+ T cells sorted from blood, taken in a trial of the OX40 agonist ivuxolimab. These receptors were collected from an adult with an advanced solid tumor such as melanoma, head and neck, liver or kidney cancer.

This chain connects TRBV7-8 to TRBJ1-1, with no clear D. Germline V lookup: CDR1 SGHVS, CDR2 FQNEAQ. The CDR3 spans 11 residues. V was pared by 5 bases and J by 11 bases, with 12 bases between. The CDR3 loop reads CASSPVKEAFF. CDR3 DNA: TGTGCCAGCAGCCCTGTAAAAGAGGCTTTCTTT.

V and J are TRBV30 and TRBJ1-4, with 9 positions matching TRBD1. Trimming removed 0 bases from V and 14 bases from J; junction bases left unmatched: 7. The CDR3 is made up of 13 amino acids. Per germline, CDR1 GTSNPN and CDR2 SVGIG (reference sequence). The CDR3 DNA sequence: TGTGCCTGGAGTGTCCCGGACAGGGGTGGGCTGTTTTTT. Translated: CAWSVPDRGGLFF.

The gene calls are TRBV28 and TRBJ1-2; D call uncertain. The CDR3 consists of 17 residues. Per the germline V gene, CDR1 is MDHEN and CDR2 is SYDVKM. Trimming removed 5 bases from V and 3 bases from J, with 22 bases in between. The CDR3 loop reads CASSTTRSGDPHYGYTF. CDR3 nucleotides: TGTGCCAGCAGTACGACCCGCAGTGGGGATCCCCACTATGGCTACACCTTC.

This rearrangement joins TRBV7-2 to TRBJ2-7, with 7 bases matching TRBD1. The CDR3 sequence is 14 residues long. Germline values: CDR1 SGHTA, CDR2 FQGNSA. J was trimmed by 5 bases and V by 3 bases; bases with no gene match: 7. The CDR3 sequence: CASSLTGSSDEQYF. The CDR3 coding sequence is TGTGCCAGCAGCTTGACAGGGAGTTCAGACGAGCAGTACTTC.

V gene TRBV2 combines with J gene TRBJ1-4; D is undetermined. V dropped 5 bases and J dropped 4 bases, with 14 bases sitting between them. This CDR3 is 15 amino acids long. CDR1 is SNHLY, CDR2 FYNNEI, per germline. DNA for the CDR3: TGTGCCAGCAGTCAAGATGGACGTTTTAATGAAAAACTGTTTTTT. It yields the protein CASSQDGRFNEKLFF.

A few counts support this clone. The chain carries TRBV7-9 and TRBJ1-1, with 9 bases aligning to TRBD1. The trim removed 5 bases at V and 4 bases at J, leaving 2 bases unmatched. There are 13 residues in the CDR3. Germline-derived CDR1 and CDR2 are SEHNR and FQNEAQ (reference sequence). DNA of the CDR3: TGTGCCAGCAGCACACAGGGGGCCACTGAAGCTTTCTTT. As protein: CASSTQGATEAFF.

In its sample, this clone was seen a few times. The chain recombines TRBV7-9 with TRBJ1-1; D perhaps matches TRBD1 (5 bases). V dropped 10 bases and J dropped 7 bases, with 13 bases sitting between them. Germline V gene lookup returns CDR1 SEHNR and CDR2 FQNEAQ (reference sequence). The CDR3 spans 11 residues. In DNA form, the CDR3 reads TGTGCCACGTCGGGACGGATTGAAGCTTTCTTT. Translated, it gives CATSGRIEAFF.

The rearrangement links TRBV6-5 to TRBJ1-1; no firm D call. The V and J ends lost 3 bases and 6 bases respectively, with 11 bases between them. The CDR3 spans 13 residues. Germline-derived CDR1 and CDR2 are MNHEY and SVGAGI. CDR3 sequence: CASSYEVGSEAFF. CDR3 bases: TGTGCCAGCAGTTATGAGGTAGGGTCTGAAGCTTTCTTT.

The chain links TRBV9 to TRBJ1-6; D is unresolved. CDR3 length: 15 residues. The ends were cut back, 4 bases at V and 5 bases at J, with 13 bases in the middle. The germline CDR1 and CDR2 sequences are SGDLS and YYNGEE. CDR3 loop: CASSPRGSNNSPLHF. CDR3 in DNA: TGTGCCAGCAGCCCCCGTGGTTCGAATAATTCACCCCTCCACTTT. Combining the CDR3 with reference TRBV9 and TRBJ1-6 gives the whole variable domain DSGVTQTPKHLITATGQRVTLRCSPRSGDLSVYWYQQSLDQGLQFLIQYYNGEERAKGNILERFSAQQFPDLHSELNLSSLELGDSALYFCASSPRGSNNSPLHFGNGTRLTVT.

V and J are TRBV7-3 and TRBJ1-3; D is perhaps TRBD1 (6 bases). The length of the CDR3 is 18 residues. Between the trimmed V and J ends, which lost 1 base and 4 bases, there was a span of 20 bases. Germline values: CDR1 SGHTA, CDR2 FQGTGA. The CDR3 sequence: CASSLMGPPGTTGNTIYF. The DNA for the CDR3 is TGTGCCAGCAGCTTAATGGGCCCCCCTGGGACAACCGGAAACACCATATATTTT.

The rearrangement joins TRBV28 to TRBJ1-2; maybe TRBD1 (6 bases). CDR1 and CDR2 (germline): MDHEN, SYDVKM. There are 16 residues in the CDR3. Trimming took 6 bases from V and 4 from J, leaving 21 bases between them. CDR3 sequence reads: CASSPPAQGSLYGYTF. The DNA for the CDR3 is TGTGCCAGCAGCCCTCCAGCTCAGGGGAGCCTCTATGGCTACACCTTC.

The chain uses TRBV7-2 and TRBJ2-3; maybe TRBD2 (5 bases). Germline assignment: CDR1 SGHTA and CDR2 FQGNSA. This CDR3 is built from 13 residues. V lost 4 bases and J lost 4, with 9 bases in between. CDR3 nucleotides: TGTGCCAGCAGCTCCCACGGGGCAGATACGCAGTATTTT. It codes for CASSSHGADTQYF.

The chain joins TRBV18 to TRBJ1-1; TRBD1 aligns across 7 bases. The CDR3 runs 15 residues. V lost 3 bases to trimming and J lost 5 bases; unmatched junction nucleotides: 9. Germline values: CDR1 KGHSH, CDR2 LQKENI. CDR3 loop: CASSPDREVGTEAFF. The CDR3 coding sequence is TGTGCCAGCTCACCTGACAGGGAGGTGGGGACTGAAGCTTTCTTT.

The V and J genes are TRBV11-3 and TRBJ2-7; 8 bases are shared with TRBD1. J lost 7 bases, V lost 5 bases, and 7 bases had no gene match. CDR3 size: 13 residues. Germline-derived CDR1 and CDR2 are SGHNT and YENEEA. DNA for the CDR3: TGTGCCAGCAGCCTAAGGACAGGGAGTGAGCAGTACTTC. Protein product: CASSLRTGSEQYF.

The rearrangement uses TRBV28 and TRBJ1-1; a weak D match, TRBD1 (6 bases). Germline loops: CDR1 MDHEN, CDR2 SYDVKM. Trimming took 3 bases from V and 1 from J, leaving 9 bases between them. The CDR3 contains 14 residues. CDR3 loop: CASSLGHANTEAFF. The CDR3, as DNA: TGTGCCAGCAGTTTGGGACACGCGAACACTGAAGCTTTCTTT.

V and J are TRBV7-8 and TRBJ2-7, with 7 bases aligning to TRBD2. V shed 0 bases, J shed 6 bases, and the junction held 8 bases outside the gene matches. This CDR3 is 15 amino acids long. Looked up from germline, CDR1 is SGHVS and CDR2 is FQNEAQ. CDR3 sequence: CASSLAGGRSTEQYF. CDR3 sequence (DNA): TGTGCCAGCAGCTTAGCGGGAGGGAGGTCGACCGAGCAGTACTTC.

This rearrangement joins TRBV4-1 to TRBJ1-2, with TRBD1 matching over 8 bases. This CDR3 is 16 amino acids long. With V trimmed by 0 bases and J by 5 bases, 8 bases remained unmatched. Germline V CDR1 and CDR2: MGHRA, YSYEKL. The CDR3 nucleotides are TGCGCCAGCAGCCAAGAAGTTGGACAGGGAGGATATGGCTACACCTTC. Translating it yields CASSQEVGQGGYGYTF.